Listed here are 9 T cell receptor beta chains from one sample, sequenced in a study of T cell repertoires in cytomegalovirus infection. TCRdb itself ran the reads through MiXCR, one entry per CDR3 protein. The data contain around 550,000 distinct CDR3 sequences, 26% of them singletons. Sequencing used PBMCs. The receptors originated from a human donor in good health (CMV status not recorded). Some clones in this sample may be carry-over from other donors' samples.

The gene calls are TRBV29-1 and TRBJ1-1, with D possibly being TRBD1 (5 bases). In germline, CDR1 is SQVTM, CDR2 ANQGSEA. The CDR3 loop spans 10 amino acids. The ends were cut back, 3 bases at V and 8 bases at J, with 7 bases in the middle. CDR3 amino acids: CSVDGGEAFF. CDR3 sequence (DNA): TGCAGCGTTGATGGGGGGGAAGCTTTCTTT.

This clonotype came up a few times. The chain uses TRBV7-2 and TRBJ2-3; D is uncertain. V was clipped by 2 bases and J by 4 bases, with 13 bases between them. The CDR3 runs to 15 residues. Germline CDR1 and CDR2: SGHTA and FQGNSA. The CDR3 is CASSLYGGEADTQYF. CDR3 DNA: TGTGCCAGCAGCTTATACGGCGGAGAGGCAGATACGCAGTATTTT. Complete variable domain (other parts from reference TRBV7-2 and TRBJ2-3): GAGVSQSPSNKVTEKGKDVELRCDPISGHTALYWYRQSLGQGLEFLIYFQGNSAPDKSGLPSDRFSAERTGGSVSTLTIQRTQQEDSAVYLCASSLYGGEADTQYFGPGTRLTVL.

The chain links TRBV29-1 to TRBJ1-4; D is ambiguous. Trimming left V 5 bases short and J 5 bases short, with 12 bases between. Germline CDR1 SQVTM, CDR2 ANQGSEA. This CDR3 comprises 13 residues. The CDR3 region is CSVPGRVNEKLFF. CDR3 nucleotides: TGCAGCGTTCCTGGACGGGTCAATGAAAAACTGTTTTTT.

This chain connects TRBV6-2 or TRBV6-3 to TRBJ2-7; 8 bases are a match to TRBD1. Germline values: CDR1 MNHEY, CDR2 SVGEGT. This CDR3 has 14 residues. Trimming at V came to 11 bases and at J to 2 bases, leaving 11 bases not matched to a gene. The CDR3 region is CASGRGPSAYEQYV. The DNA for the CDR3 is TGTGCCTCTGGCAGGGGGCCTTCCGCCTACGAGCAGTACGTC.

This rearrangement joins TRBV12-3 or TRBV12-4 to TRBJ1-5, with unresolved D. This CDR3 contains 14 residues. Trimming removed 3 bases at V and 4 bases at J, with 10 bases between. The CDR3 loop reads CASSFYRDNQPQHF. The CDR3 coding sequence is TGTGCCAGCAGTTTTTACCGGGATAATCAGCCCCAGCATTTT.

This clonotype was counted at least ten times. V gene TRBV3-1 combines with J gene TRBJ1-1; 7 nucleotides line up with TRBD1. The V gene end was trimmed by 6 bases and the J gene end by 6 bases; junction bases not matched to a gene: 13. Germline CDR1 is LGHDT and CDR2 is YNNKEL (reference sequence). The CDR3 covers 15 residues. In nucleotides, the CDR3 is TGTGCCAGCAGACCAAGAGACAGGGAGGTCGCTGAAGCTTTCTTT. Protein: CASRPRDREVAEAFF.

In its sample, this clonotype was seen many times. The junction does not match germline at one end; this may be a read error. The chain combines TRBV12-3 or TRBV12-4 with TRBJ1-1, with TRBD1 identical over 7 bases. The CDR3 loop spans 13 amino acids. Here the CDR3 reads CASSLMPTGILGF. CDR3 nucleotide sequence: TGTGCCAGCAGTTTAATGCCGACAGGGATTCTTGGTTTT.

The DNA for the CDR3 is TGTGCCAGCAGCCCCGGAATAAGTGGCTACACCTTC. Translation: CASSPGISGYTF. The chain has TRBV28 and TRBJ1-2; D is undetermined. Germline V gene sequence: CDR1 MDHEN, CDR2 SYDVKM. Trimming took off 6 bases at V and 7 bases at J, with 12 bases between the two ends. CDR3 length: 12 residues.

This clonotype was seen ten or more times. In DNA, the CDR3 is TGTGCCAGCAGGCCAGCGGGAGGACTAACCACAGATACGCAGTATTTT. It codes for CASRPAGGLTTDTQYF. The chain combines TRBV12-3 or TRBV12-4 with TRBJ2-3; 9 nucleotides line up with TRBD2. V shed 6 bases, J shed 2 bases, and the junction held 9 bases outside the gene matches. The CDR3 sequence is 16 residues long.